This TCR beta chain was recovered during a study of Ad26.COV2.S vaccination and SARS-CoV-2 variants. Described treatment: 19 received Ad26.COV2.S at low or high dose, single or two shots; 5 received placebo; per-sample allocation not given. Day 63 after the first vaccine or placebo injection was the time point for sampling. CDR3 length equals 15 residues. CDR1 is SQVTM and CDR2 is ANQGSEA in the germline V gene. V was pared by 0 bases and J by 3 bases, with 14 bases between. Data came from immunoSEQ multiplex PCR; TCRdb stores just in-frame clones and leaves some out. This sample has about 370,000 clones, with 89% found just once.

The specimen was peripheral blood, collected in a trial of Ad26.COV2.S vaccine versus placebo. This sequence originates from a person between 18 and 65 years old who received the Ad26.COV2.S COVID-19 vaccine or a placebo. V and J are TRBV29-1 and TRBJ1-1, with a weak D call TRBD1 (6 bases). The CDR3 here is CSVEDRRGAHTEAFF. The CDR3 region has the DNA TGCAGCGTTGAAGATCGGCGGGGGGCACACACTGAAGCTTTCTTT. Looking up the rest from reference TRBV29-1 and TRBJ1-1 gives the full variable domain: SAVISQKPSRDICQRGTSLTIQCQVDSQVTMMFWYRQQPGQSLTLIATANQGSEATYESGFVIDKFPISRPNLTFSTLTVSNMSPEDSSIYLCSVEDRRGAHTEAFFGQGTRLTVV.